These 13 T cell receptor beta chains share one sample of origin, sequenced in a study of siplizumab effects on memory and regulatory T cells. Profiling relied on immunoSEQ multiplex PCR, and the TCRdb table lists in-frame clones only, not all of them. The sample shows about 120,000 clones, approximately 94% of them seen only once. Source material: non-Treg CD4+ T cells sorted from blood. Receptors originate from a human donor in good health.

The count of this clone is one. This CDR3 reads CASSGILAGGSNEQFF. CDR3 coding DNA: TGTGCCAGCAGTGGGATACTAGCGGGAGGGAGCAATGAGCAGTTCTTC. V is TRBV2 and J is TRBJ2-1; 13 bases line up with TRBD2. CDR3 length: 16 residues. V dropped 4 bases and J dropped 6; count of bases not matched to a gene: 6. CDR1 and CDR2 (germline): SNHLY, FYNNEI.

The V call is TRBV10-1, the J call TRBJ2-7; 9 bases match TRBD2. V dropped 0 bases and J dropped 2; count of bases not matched to a gene: 5. CDR3 size: 16 residues. Germline V gene data show CDR1 as WNHNN and CDR2 as SYGVQD (reference sequence). CDR3 protein: CASSESPSGMTYEQYF. The DNA for the CDR3 is TGCGCCAGCAGTGAGTCACCTAGCGGGATGACCTACGAGCAGTACTTC.

The chain links TRBV9 to TRBJ2-5, with D uncertain. V lost 0 bases, J lost 2 bases, and 8 bases lay in between. Per the germline V gene, CDR1 is SGDLS and CDR2 is YYNGEE. This CDR3 comprises 14 residues. Written as DNA, the CDR3 is TGTGCCAGCAGCGTAGGTGGTTTGCAAGAGACCCAGTACTTC. Its translation is CASSVGGLQETQYF.

This clone appeared a single time. CDR3 coding DNA: TGTGCCAGCATGACAGGGGGATACGAGCAGTACTTC. Translating gives CASMTGGYEQYF. This chain links TRBV6-1 with TRBJ2-7, with TRBD1 matching 9 bases. The ends lost 7 bases at V and 4 bases at J; junction bases unmatched: 2. The germline V gene has CDR1 MNHNS and CDR2 SASEGT. This CDR3 has 12 residues.

The gene calls are TRBV7-9 and TRBJ1-6; possibly TRBD1 for D (5 bases). The CDR3 runs 15 residues. The V gene lost 3 bases and the J gene lost 9 bases, with 15 bases spanning the gap. Germline V CDR1 and CDR2: SEHNR, FQNEAQ (reference sequence). The CDR3 reads CASSLRETQGSPLHF. CDR3 nucleotides: TGTGCCAGCAGCTTGAGGGAAACTCAGGGTTCACCCCTCCACTTT.

The chain uses TRBV6-1 and TRBJ1-1; unclear D gene. The CDR3 has 15 amino acids. CDR1 is MNHNS, CDR2 SASEGT, per germline. V lost 8 bases and J 4 bases, leaving 20 bases between the germline ends. The CDR3 sequence is CASFLVGFGVTEAFF. In DNA form, the CDR3 reads TGTGCCAGCTTCCTGGTAGGGTTCGGCGTCACTGAAGCTTTCTTT.

The chain links TRBV4-2 to TRBJ1-1; TRBD1 is a possible D gene (6 bases). This CDR3 contains 16 residues. Trimming pared 0 bases from V and 4 bases from J, leaving 15 bases between. CDR1 and CDR2 from the germline V gene are LGHNA and YNFKEQ. Here the CDR3 reads CASSQEGRGGGTEAFF. DNA for the CDR3: TGTGCCAGCAGCCAAGAGGGCAGGGGAGGGGGCACTGAAGCTTTCTTT.

The chain employs TRBV6-5 and TRBJ2-5; a possible D gene is TRBD2 (6 bases). Germline assignment: CDR1 MNHEY and CDR2 SVGAGI. There are 15 residues in the CDR3. V lost 0 bases to trimming and J lost 7 bases, with 15 bases between them. CDR3 coding DNA: TGTGCCAGCAGTTACTCGAACGGGGGTTCGGGGACCCAGTACTTC. It encodes CASSYSNGGSGTQYF.

Turning to this clone: This same CDR3 is encoded by further DNA sequences in the sample. V is TRBV7-2 and J is TRBJ2-7; 7 bases are a match to TRBD1. V dropped 2 bases and J dropped 4; count of bases not matched to a gene: 2. This CDR3 is 13 amino acids long. From germline, CDR1 is SGHTA and CDR2 FQGNSA. The CDR3 DNA reads as TGTGCCAGCAGCTTAAACAGGGGTTACGAGCAGTACTTC. This codes for CASSLNRGYEQYF.

V gene TRBV5-6 combines with J gene TRBJ1-2; TRBD1 aligns across 8 bases. The length of the CDR3 is 14 residues. Per the germline V gene, CDR1 is SGHDT and CDR2 is YYEEEE. J was trimmed by 4 bases and V by 8 bases; bases with no gene match: 10. The CDR3 protein is CASYGQGRIYGYTF. As DNA, the CDR3 is TGTGCCAGTTATGGACAGGGAAGGATCTATGGCTACACCTTC.

This clone turned up a few times. The genes are TRBV5-1 and TRBJ1-1; D gene unclear. Germline CDR1 reads SGHRS; CDR2 reads YFSETQ. Between the trimmed V and J ends, which lost 2 bases and 2 bases, there was a span of 7 bases. The CDR3 is 13 residues long. The CDR3 protein is CASSFSINTEAFF. CDR3 coding DNA: TGCGCCAGCAGCTTTAGTATAAACACTGAAGCTTTCTTT.

The chain joins TRBV7-9 to TRBJ2-7, with D perhaps matching TRBD2 (6 bases). Germline-derived CDR1 and CDR2 are SEHNR and FQNEAQ (reference sequence). The CDR3 loop spans 15 amino acids. V lost 5 bases to trimming and J lost 2 bases, with 16 bases between them. The CDR3 reads CASSPGGERAYEQYF. For the CDR3, the DNA is TGTGCCAGCAGCCCAGGAGGGGAGCGAGCCTACGAGCAGTACTTC.

The chain uses TRBV6-1 and TRBJ1-2; D is undetermined. The CDR3 totals 13 residues. V dropped 6 bases and J dropped 5 bases, with 13 bases sitting between them. Per germline, CDR1 MNHNS and CDR2 SASEGT. The DNA for the CDR3 is TGTGCCAGCAGCGGACCCACCTATTATGGCTACACCTTC. Amino acids: CASSGPTYYGYTF.